This paragraph covers one T cell receptor (beta chain) sequence. Some clones are missing from TCRdb's copy, which holds only in-frame ones; the method was immunoSEQ multiplex PCR. The sample contains under 300,000 clones, 65% to 85% of which appear only once. These data belong to a study of blood T cell repertoires in COVID-19. About the research overall: Acute-phase and convalescent COVID-19 samples originated in the United States, Italy and Spain. Sources were T cells, B-cell-depleted T cells, or PBMCs; the material itself was cDNA or gDNA.

Germline V CDR1 and CDR2: SGHRS, YFSETQ. V shed 3 bases, J shed 5 bases, and the junction held 8 bases outside the gene matches. The CDR3 has 15 residues. Which cohort a participant joined came from the clinical history participants gave. The sequence came from a man aged 50 to 60 who had recovered from COVID-19. The specimen sequenced was PBMCs or T cells enriched from blood (not recorded which). V and J are TRBV5-1 and TRBJ1-1, with TRBD1 identical over 9 bases. The CDR3 coding sequence is TGCGCCAGCAGCTCGCCGGGACAGGGAGGGACTGAAGCTTTCTTT. It yields the protein CASSSPGQGGTEAFF.